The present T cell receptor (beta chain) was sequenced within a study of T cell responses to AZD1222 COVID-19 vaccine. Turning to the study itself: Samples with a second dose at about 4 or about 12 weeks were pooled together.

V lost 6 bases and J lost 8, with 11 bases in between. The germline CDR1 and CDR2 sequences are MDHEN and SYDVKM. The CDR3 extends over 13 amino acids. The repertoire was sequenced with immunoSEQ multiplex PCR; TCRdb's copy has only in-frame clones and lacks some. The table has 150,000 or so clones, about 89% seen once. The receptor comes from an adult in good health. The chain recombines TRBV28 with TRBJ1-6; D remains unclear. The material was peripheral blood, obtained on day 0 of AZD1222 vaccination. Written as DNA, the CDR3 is TGTGCCAGCAGCCTCCGTCGGGATTCACCCCTCCACTTT. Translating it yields CASSLRRDSPLHF.